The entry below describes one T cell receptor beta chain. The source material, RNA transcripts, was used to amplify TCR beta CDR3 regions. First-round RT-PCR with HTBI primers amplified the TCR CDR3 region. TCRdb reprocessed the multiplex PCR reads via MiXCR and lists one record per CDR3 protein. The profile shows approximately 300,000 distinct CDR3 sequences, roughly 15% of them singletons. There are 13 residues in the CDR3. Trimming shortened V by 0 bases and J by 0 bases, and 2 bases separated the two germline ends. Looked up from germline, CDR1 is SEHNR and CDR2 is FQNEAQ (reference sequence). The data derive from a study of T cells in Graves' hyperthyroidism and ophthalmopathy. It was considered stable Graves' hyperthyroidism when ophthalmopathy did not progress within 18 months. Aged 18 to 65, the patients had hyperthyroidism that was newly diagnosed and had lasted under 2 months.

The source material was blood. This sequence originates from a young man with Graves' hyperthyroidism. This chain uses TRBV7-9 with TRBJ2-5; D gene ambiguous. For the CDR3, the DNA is TGTGCCAGCAGCTTAGCTAACCAAGAGACCCAGTACTTC. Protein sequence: CASSLANQETQYF.